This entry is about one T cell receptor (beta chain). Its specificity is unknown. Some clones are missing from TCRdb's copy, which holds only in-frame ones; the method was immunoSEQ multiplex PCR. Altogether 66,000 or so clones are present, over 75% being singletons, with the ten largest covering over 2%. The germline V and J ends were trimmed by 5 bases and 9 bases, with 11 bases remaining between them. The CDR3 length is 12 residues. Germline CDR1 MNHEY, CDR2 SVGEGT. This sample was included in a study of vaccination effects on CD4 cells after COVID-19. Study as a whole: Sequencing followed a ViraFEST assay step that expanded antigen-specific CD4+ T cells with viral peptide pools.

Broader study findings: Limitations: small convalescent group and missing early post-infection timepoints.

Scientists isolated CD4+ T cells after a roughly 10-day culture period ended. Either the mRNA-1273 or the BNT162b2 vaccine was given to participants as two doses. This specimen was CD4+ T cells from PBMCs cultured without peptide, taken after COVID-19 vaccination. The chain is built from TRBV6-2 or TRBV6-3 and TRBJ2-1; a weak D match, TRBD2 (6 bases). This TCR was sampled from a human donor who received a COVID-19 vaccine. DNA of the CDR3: TGTGCCAGCAGTGGGCTAGCGTCTGAGCAGTTCTTC. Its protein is CASSGLASEQFF.